Listed below are T cell receptor beta chains from one sample, sequenced in a study of response to subunit inactivated influenza vaccine. TCRdb recomputed calls from the RT-PCR reads with MiXCR, one row per CDR3 protein. The sample has under 800,000 distinct CDR3 sequences; 11% to 15% are singletons. The material sequenced was PBMCs from blood, taken around 15 days before vaccination. These receptors came from a man aged 50-60 years who received an inactivated influenza vaccine. The conserved cysteine and the conserved F or W are not part of the CDR3 here. Fields, in order: V gene, clone size, J gene, CDR3 protein. The listing skips clone size in some rows; elsewhere it reads once, few, many or a size class.

TRBV12-3/TRBV12-4,NA,TRBJ2-5,ASSLRGGIQETQY
TRBV25-1,NA,TRBJ2-5,ASSASRAQY
TRBV7-2,few,TRBJ2-6,ASSLAPHSGANVLT
TRBV4-2,NA,TRBJ2-3,ASSQVSSSGGTDTQY
TRBV7-9,few,TRBJ2-7,ASSLLRGPNYEQY
TRBV28,many,TRBJ2-7,ASSLGGGLYEQY
TRBV20-1,NA,TRBJ2-7,SARWGPVLRPQDEQY
TRBV9,NA,TRBJ1-3,ASSLGQGFSGNTIY
TRBV25-1,NA,TRBJ2-1,ASSERNRWEQF
TRBV12-3/TRBV12-4,NA,TRBJ2-1,ASSLKPQARLNEQF
TRBV14,NA,TRBJ2-1,ASSQAGGGEQF
TRBV11-3,NA,TRBJ2-2,ASSRAGTGELF
TRBV11-1,few,TRBJ2-1,ASSSLFGSGPRYNEQF
TRBV2,few,TRBJ2-5,ASSGTQETQY
TRBV5-1,NA,TRBJ1-6,ASSRNQGDSPLH
TRBV29-1,NA,TRBJ2-7,SVARQGASEQY
TRBV4-3,NA,TRBJ2-6,ASSRGALSSGANVLT
TRBV6-5,few,TRBJ2-1,ASSYSGPENEQF
TRBV10-3,few,TRBJ2-1,AIRGASSYNEQF
TRBV18,NA,TRBJ1-5,ASSPSTGTSNQPQH
TRBV7-9,NA,TRBJ2-4,ASSLTGAKNIQY
TRBV9,few,TRBJ2-3,ASSAHEGRGTDTQY
TRBV3-1,NA,TRBJ1-5,ASSRDRNHPQH
TRBV7-8,NA,TRBJ2-4,ASSRDRTVLAKNIQY
TRBV29-1,many,TRBJ2-5,SAGQGWETQY
TRBV28,few,TRBJ2-1,ASRPWTGGAYSYNEQF
TRBV20-1,NA,TRBJ2-7,SARSNVRSLYEQY
TRBV7-2,few,TRBJ2-3,ASSLSFRGREGDTQY
TRBV7-2,NA,TRBJ1-4,ASSLGPRGEKLF
TRBV28,few,TRBJ2-5,ASSLVGGRETQY
TRBV5-6,NA,TRBJ2-5,ASSLASGQTWYQETQY
TRBV20-1,NA,TRBJ2-1,SARDYTSGSKNEQF
TRBV5-1,few,TRBJ2-1,ASSPGQGVGSSYNEQF
TRBV6-2/TRBV6-3,few,TRBJ2-1,ASRPLLGLADYNEQF
TRBV30,NA,TRBJ1-3,AWSFGTVFSGNTIY
TRBV12-3/TRBV12-4,many,TRBJ2-7,ASSLSGANEQY
TRBV20-1,few,TRBJ2-7,SARDPLAAFSSYEQY
TRBV20-1,few,TRBJ2-1,CASGRARRGTYNEQF
TRBV5-1,few,TRBJ2-2,ASSLQGAVNTGELF
TRBV5-1,NA,TRBJ2-7,ASSLIGWEQY
TRBV11-2,NA,TRBJ2-7,ASSLGWRVGTSGMISYEQY
TRBV12-3/TRBV12-4,few,TRBJ1-5,ASSLSPGILHSNQPQH
TRBV29-1,few,TRBJ2-7,SEMTPNPYEQY
TRBV5-5,many,TRBJ2-7,ASSLTSGSFDEQY
TRBV7-2,NA,TRBJ2-2,ASNAGRGTGELF
TRBV11-2,few,TRBJ2-2,ASSLDYWTGELF
TRBV7-3,many,TRBJ1-1,ASSLTPGQVTNTEAF
TRBV7-9,few,TRBJ2-5,ASSPQRRKETQY
TRBV28,NA,TRBJ1-4,ASSPRRSKGEKLF